Detailed here is one T cell receptor beta chain. The data originate from a study of control samples from healthy donors and cancer patients. Sequencing used immunoSEQ multiplex PCR; TCRdb keeps in-frame clones, though not all of them. The data contain some 150,000 clones, approximately 94% of them seen just once; the ten biggest clones take up 14%. V lost 2 bases and J lost 0, with 8 bases in between. The CDR3 spans 15 residues. The V gene's germline CDR1 is MNHEY and CDR2 SVGAGI. The source is a man in his sixties with colorectal cancer. The J gene is TRBJ1-3, the V gene TRBV6-5; D is ambiguous. The sequenced sample was PBMCs. For the CDR3, the DNA is TGTGCCAGCAGTTACGGGTATAGCTCTGGAAACACCATATATTTT. Amino acids: CASSYGYSSGNTIYF.